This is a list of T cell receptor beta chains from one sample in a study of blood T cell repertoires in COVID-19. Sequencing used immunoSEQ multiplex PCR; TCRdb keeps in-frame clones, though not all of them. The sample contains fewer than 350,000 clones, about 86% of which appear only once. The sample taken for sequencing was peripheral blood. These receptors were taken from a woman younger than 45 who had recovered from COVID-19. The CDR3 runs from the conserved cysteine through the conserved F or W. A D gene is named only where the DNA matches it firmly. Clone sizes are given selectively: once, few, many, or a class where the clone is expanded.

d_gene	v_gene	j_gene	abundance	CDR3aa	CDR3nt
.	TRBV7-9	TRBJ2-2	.	CASSLETGMAGELFF	TGTGCCAGCAGCTTAGAAACAGGGATGGCCGGGGAGCTGTTTTTT
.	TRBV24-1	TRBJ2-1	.	CATSYQGGGEQFF	TGTGCCACCAGTTACCAGGGCGGCGGTGAGCAGTTCTTC
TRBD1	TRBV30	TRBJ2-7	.	CAWRGTGNEQYF	TGTGCCTGGAGGGGGACAGGGAACGAGCAGTACTTC
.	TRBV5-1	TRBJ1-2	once	CASSLGVTGGGYTF	TGCGCCAGCAGCTTGGGAGTTACCGGGGGTGGCTACACCTTC
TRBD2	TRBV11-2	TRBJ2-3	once	CASSLQGLAGGTDTQYF	TGTGCCAGCAGCTTACAAGGACTAGCGGGGGGCACAGATACGCAGTATTTT
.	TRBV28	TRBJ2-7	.	CASSSPIYEQYF	TGTGCCAGCAGTTCCCCCATCTACGAGCAGTACTTC
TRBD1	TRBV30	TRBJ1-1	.	CAWSSIGTGAFF	TGTGCCTGGAGCAGCATCGGGACAGGGGCTTTCTTT
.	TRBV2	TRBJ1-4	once	CASSGGPSTNEKLFF	TGTGCCAGCAGTGGGGGGCCCTCAACTAATGAAAAACTGTTTTTT
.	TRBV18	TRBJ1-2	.	CASSPMAGDDYGYTF	TGTGCCAGCTCACCTATGGCAGGGGACGACTATGGCTACACCTTC
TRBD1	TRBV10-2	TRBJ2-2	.	CASRWDRSYAGELFF	TGCGCCAGCAGATGGGACAGGTCGTATGCCGGGGAGCTGTTTTTT
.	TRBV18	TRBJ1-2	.	CASSPLKGSNYGYTF	TGTGCCAGCTCACCATTAAAGGGGTCTAACTATGGCTACACCTTC
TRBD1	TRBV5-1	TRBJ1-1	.	CASSLGQGTNTEAFF	TGCGCCAGCAGCTTGGGACAGGGAACGAACACTGAAGCTTTCTTT
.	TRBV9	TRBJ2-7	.	CASSVDTTSSYEQYF	TGTGCCAGCAGCGTAGATACTACGAGCTCCTACGAGCAGTACTTC
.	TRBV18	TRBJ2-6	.	CASSPSGTGNSGANVLTF	TGTGCCAGCTCACCTTCCGGGACTGGGAACTCTGGGGCCAACGTCCTGACTTTC
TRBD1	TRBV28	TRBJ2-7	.	CASRPGQSYEQYF	TGTGCCAGCAGGCCGGGACAGTCCTACGAGCAGTACTTC
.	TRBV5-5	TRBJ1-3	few	CASSLAGAGNTIYF	TGTGCCAGCAGCTTGGCAGGGGCTGGAAACACCATATATTTT
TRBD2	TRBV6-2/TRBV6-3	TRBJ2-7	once	CASSQGTSGTEQYF	TGTGCCAGCAGTCAAGGGACTAGCGGGACGGAGCAGTACTTC
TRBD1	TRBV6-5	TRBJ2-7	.	CASSYSRQGAYEQYF	TGTGCCAGCAGTTACTCGAGACAGGGGGCCTACGAGCAGTACTTC
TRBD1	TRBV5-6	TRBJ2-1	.	CASSWDRGRANEQFF	TGTGCCAGCAGCTGGGACAGGGGTAGGGCTAATGAGCAGTTCTTC
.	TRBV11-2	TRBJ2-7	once	CASSDYRSTYEQYF	TGTGCCAGCAGCGATTACAGGAGTACCTACGAGCAGTACTTC
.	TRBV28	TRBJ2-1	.	CASSPPYNEQFF	TGTGCCAGCAGTCCCCCTTACAATGAGCAGTTCTTC
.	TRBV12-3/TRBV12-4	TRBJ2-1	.	CASSTGGEQFF	TGTGCCAGCAGTACAGGTGGCGAGCAGTTCTTC
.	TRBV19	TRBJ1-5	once	CASSPPYSNQPQHF	TGTGCCAGTAGCCCCCCTTATAGCAATCAGCCCCAGCATTTT
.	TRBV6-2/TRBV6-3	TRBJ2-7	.	CASSYPMSSYEQYF	TGTGCCAGCAGTTACCCCATGAGCTCCTACGAGCAGTACTTC
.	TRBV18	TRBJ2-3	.	CASSPNQGDTQYF	TGTGCCAGCTCACCGAATCAGGGAGATACGCAGTATTTT
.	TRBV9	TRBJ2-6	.	CASSVVGGLRVGSTLSGANVLTF	TGTGCCAGCAGCGTAGTTGGCGGATTGCGGGTGGGCAGCACCCTCTCTGGGGCCAACGTCCTGACTTTC
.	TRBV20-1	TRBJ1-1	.	CSASSGLANTEAFF	TGCAGTGCTAGTTCGGGGTTGGCGAACACTGAAGCTTTCTTT
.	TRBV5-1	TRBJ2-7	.	CASSFSGVPSSYEQYF	TGCGCCAGCAGCTTTTCGGGGGTCCCCAGCTCCTACGAGCAGTACTTC
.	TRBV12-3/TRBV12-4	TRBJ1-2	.	CASITANYGYTF	TGTGCCAGCATAACAGCCAACTATGGCTACACCTTC
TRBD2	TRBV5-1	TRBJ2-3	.	CASSWEGGEGDTQYF	TGCGCCAGCAGTTGGGAGGGAGGGGAAGGAGATACGCAGTATTTT
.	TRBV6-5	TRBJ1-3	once	CASSYREENTIYF	TGTGCCAGCAGTTACAGGGAGGAAAACACCATATATTTT